This entry lists 31 T cell receptor beta chains sequenced from one sample in a study of T-cell memory formation after mild COVID-19. TCRdb recomputed calls from the 5' RACE reads with MiXCR, one row per CDR3 protein. The table includes roughly 340,000 distinct CDR3 sequences, roughly 19% detected once. Material for sequencing was PBMCs or a T cell subset sorted from them (not recorded which). These receptors all come from a man between 18 and 35 years old who had mild COVID-19 (a few samples of this study predate the infection). Cell type and time point are not known.

The chain carries TRBV20-1 and TRBJ2-7; a weak D match, TRBD2 (6 bases). The CDR3 runs 18 residues. From germline, CDR1 is DFQATT and CDR2 SNEGSKA (reference sequence). Trimming stripped 5 bases from V and 3 bases from J, with 29 bases between. The CDR3 loop is CSASTWERGRGGNYEQYF. CDR3 in DNA: TGCAGTGCTTCAACATGGGAGAGGGGAAGGGGAGGAAACTACGAGCAGTACTTC.

The chain has TRBV29-1 and TRBJ1-2; no definite D call. The CDR3 has 13 amino acids. The germline CDR1 and CDR2 sequences are SQVTM and ANQGSEA. Trimming took off 6 bases at V and 7 bases at J, with 18 bases between the two ends. The CDR3 sequence is CSVGHHETIGYTF. CDR3 in DNA: TGCAGCGTAGGCCATCATGAAACAATTGGCTACACCTTC.

The V gene is TRBV11-2, the J gene TRBJ2-7, with a weak D call TRBD1 (6 bases). Per germline, CDR1 SGHAT and CDR2 FQNNGV. Trimming pared 1 base from V and 7 bases from J, leaving 14 bases between. The CDR3 covers 14 residues. The CDR3 loop is CASSLAWTDREQYF. The CDR3 DNA reads as TGTGCCAGCAGCTTAGCCTGGACAGACCGGGAGCAGTACTTC. The full variable domain, with the rest looked up from reference TRBV11-2 and TRBJ2-7, is EAGVAQSPRYKIIEKRQSVAFWCNPISGHATLYWYQQILGQGPKLLIQFQNNGVVDDSQLPKDRFSAERLKGVDSTLKIQPAKLEDSAVYLCASSLAWTDREQYFGPGTRLTVT.

The chain recombines TRBV12-3 or TRBV12-4 with TRBJ1-5; D gene uncertain. This CDR3 is built from 16 residues. V was clipped by 1 base and J by 4 bases, with 14 bases between them. CDR3 sequence: CASSLDSRWGNQPQHF. The CDR3 DNA sequence: TGTGCCAGCAGTTTAGATTCCAGATGGGGAAATCAGCCCCAGCATTTT.

J is TRBJ2-6 and V is TRBV4-3; D possibly corresponds to TRBD1 (5 bases). This CDR3 has 15 residues. V shed 0 bases and J shed 6 bases, with 9 bases lying between them. Per the germline V gene, CDR1 is LGHNA and CDR2 is YSLEER. The CDR3 reads CASSQETDSANVLTF. The CDR3 nucleotides are TGCGCCAGCAGCCAAGAGACAGACTCGGCCAACGTCCTGACTTTC.

The CDR3 bases are TGTGCCAGCAGCCGGGGATCCTCCTACGAGCAGTACGTC. Its translation is CASSRGSSYEQYV. The chain couples TRBV7-9 to TRBJ2-7, with D tentatively TRBD2 (5 bases). The CDR3 runs 13 residues. V was shortened by 5 bases and J by 0 bases, with 8 bases between the two germline ends. Germline lookup yields CDR1 SEHNR and CDR2 FQNEAQ (reference sequence).

The chain is built from TRBV4-1 and TRBJ2-2; D perhaps matches TRBD1 (6 bases). Trimming pared 1 base from V and 6 bases from J, leaving 12 bases between. Germline V CDR1 and CDR2: MGHRA, YSYEKL. The CDR3 totals 15 residues. CDR3 amino acids: CASSQVGAGAGELFF. CDR3 bases: TGCGCCAGCAGCCAAGTTGGGGCAGGGGCCGGGGAGCTGTTTTTT.

The chain employs TRBV12-3 or TRBV12-4 and TRBJ1-5; D gene unclear. V lost 4 bases, J lost 6 bases, and 10 bases lay in between. The CDR3 sequence is 13 residues long. The CDR3 here is CASSYGEGQPQHF. The CDR3 DNA reads as TGTGCCAGCAGTTACGGGGAGGGTCAGCCCCAGCATTTT.

This clonotype occurred a few times. The chain couples TRBV10-3 to TRBJ2-7; tentative D call: TRBD1 (5 bases). Trimming stripped 0 bases from V and 5 bases from J, with 14 bases between. The CDR3 length is 15 residues. Germline-derived CDR1 and CDR2 are ENHRY and SYGVKD. This CDR3 reads CAISESQGDWDEQYV. The CDR3, as DNA: TGTGCCATCAGTGAGTCCCAGGGTGATTGGGACGAGCAGTACGTC.

This chain connects TRBV6-1 to TRBJ1-1, with D possibly TRBD1 on 6 matching bases. The CDR3 extends over 14 amino acids. V shed 7 bases and J shed 1 base, with 13 bases lying between them. Germline CDR1 MNHNS, CDR2 SASEGT. The CDR3 DNA sequence: TGTGCCAGCACCCAGGGACACCCGAACACTGAAGCTTTCTTT. It translates to CASTQGHPNTEAFF.

This clonotype was detected only a few times. This chain uses TRBV20-1 with TRBJ2-5; D might be TRBD1 (6 bases). The germline V gene has CDR1 DFQATT and CDR2 SNEGSKA (reference sequence). V lost 6 bases, J lost 3 bases, and 23 bases lay in between. The CDR3 sequence is 16 residues long. In DNA, the CDR3 is TGCAGTGCCCAGAGACCAGGGGTTCTCCGCGAAGAGACCCAGTACTTC. This gives the protein CSAQRPGVLREETQYF.

CDR3 DNA sequence: TGCAGTGGGTACAGGGCTGAGGAGACCCAGTACTTC. Its protein product is CSGYRAEETQYF. The chain employs TRBV20-1 and TRBJ2-5, with D possibly being TRBD1 (6 bases). This CDR3 has 12 amino acids. Deletions cut 7 bases from V and 5 bases from J, with 14 bases between. The germline gives CDR1 DFQATT, CDR2 SNEGSKA (reference sequence).

In this sample, this clonotype turned up a few times. A junction boundary mismatches the germline segment, possibly from a read error. Here the CDR3 reads CASSSATSKDTQYF. CDR3 coding DNA: TGTGCTAGCAGCTCGGCCACTAGCAAAGATACGCAGTATTTT. The chain employs TRBV7-7 and TRBJ2-3, with D possibly matching TRBD2 (6 bases). Germline V lookup: CDR1 SSHAT, CDR2 FNYEAQ (reference sequence). CDR3 length: 14 residues.

This chain uses TRBV5-8 with TRBJ1-2, with D hard to call. The CDR3 runs 12 residues. V was pared by 3 bases and J by 8 bases, with 11 bases between. Germline V gene sequence: CDR1 SGHTS, CDR2 YDEGEE. The DNA of the CDR3 is TGTGCCAGCAGCTGGGAGTATGGAGGCTACACCTTC. Its translation: CASSWEYGGYTF.

This clonotype was counted between two and nine times. This sequence joins TRBV6-2 or TRBV6-3 and TRBJ2-7, with D perhaps matching TRBD1 (6 bases). V was pared by 6 bases and J by 1 base, with 13 bases between. Germline V gives CDR1 MNHEY, CDR2 SVGEGT. CDR3 length equals 14 residues. The DNA for the CDR3 is TGTGCCAGCAGCAGGGGCCCTCAATCCTACGAGCAGTACGTC. Amino acids: CASSRGPQSYEQYV.

J is TRBJ2-1 and V is TRBV7-9; a possible D gene is TRBD2 (7 bases). The CDR3 extends over 16 amino acids. Trimming left V 5 bases short and J 6 bases short, with 20 bases between. The V gene's germline CDR1 is SEHNR and CDR2 FQNEAQ (reference sequence). CDR3: CASSRSRGGLFNEQFF. The CDR3 coding sequence is TGTGCCAGCAGCCGTTCTAGGGGGGGACTCTTCAATGAGCAGTTCTTC.

J is TRBJ1-2 and V is TRBV4-2, with TRBD1 as a possible D gene (5 bases). V lost 1 base and J lost 4, with 13 bases in between. This CDR3 contains 15 residues. In germline, CDR1 is LGHNA, CDR2 YNFKEQ. The CDR3 region is CASSQAWGEGYGYTF. The DNA for the CDR3 is TGTGCCAGCAGCCAAGCCTGGGGGGAGGGCTATGGCTACACCTTC.

There are a few counts of this clonotype. The chain employs TRBV5-1 and TRBJ2-4; D is ambiguous. Germline V gene lookup returns CDR1 SGHRS and CDR2 YFSETQ. The ends were cut back, 4 bases at V and 0 bases at J, with 14 bases in the middle. The CDR3 spans 16 residues. CDR3 coding DNA: TGCGCCAGCAGCCTGCGGACGGATTTAGCCAAAAACATTCAGTACTTC. It is translated as CASSLRTDLAKNIQYF.

The V gene is TRBV20-1, the J gene TRBJ1-5, with D perhaps TRBD1 (5 bases). Germline CDR1 reads DFQATT; CDR2 reads SNEGSKA (reference sequence). V was clipped by 3 bases and J by 3 bases, with 15 bases between them. There are 15 residues in the CDR3. CDR3 region: CSASRGGAPNQPQHF. The CDR3 bases are TGCAGTGCTAGCCGGGGCGGTGCTCCCAATCAGCCCCAGCATTTT.

The chain couples TRBV24-1 to TRBJ2-4; D gene uncertain. Germline loops: CDR1 KGHDR, CDR2 SFDVKD. Trimming removed 8 bases at V and 2 bases at J, with 12 bases between. The CDR3 spans 14 residues. CDR3 sequence: CATKRKGPKNIQYF. In DNA form, the CDR3 reads TGTGCCACCAAACGTAAGGGTCCCAAAAACATTCAGTACTTC.

This clonotype has more than one count but fewer than ten. The V gene is TRBV5-1, the J gene TRBJ1-3, with D perhaps matching TRBD1 (6 bases). Germline lookup yields CDR1 SGHRS and CDR2 YFSETQ. The CDR3 totals 13 residues. The V end was cut by 3 bases, the J end by 2 bases, with 6 bases between. CDR3 bases: TGCGCCAGCAGCTGGGACACTGGAAACACCATATATTTT. This translates into CASSWDTGNTIYF.

The chain uses TRBV4-3 and TRBJ2-3; TRBD2 matches 12 bases. In germline, CDR1 is LGHNA, CDR2 YSLEER. J lost 6 bases, V lost 0 bases, and 7 bases had no gene match. This CDR3 contains 17 residues. The CDR3 region has the DNA TGCGCCAGCAGCCAAGACTCTAGCGGGGGGGCCGGCGATACGCAGTATTTT. Its translation: CASSQDSSGGAGDTQYF.

The V gene is TRBV6-5, the J gene TRBJ1-4; D gene ambiguous. This CDR3 is built from 15 residues. Germline V CDR1 and CDR2: MNHEY, SVGAGI. Trimming removed 3 bases at V and 8 bases at J, with 16 bases between. The CDR3 sequence: CASSYSPEIREKLFF. The CDR3 DNA reads TGTGCCAGCAGTTATTCCCCAGAAATCCGAGAAAAACTGTTTTTT.

This clonotype came up a few times. The gene calls are TRBV7-2 and TRBJ2-3; TRBD2 agrees at 9 bases. The V and J ends lost 3 bases and 2 bases, in that order; junction bases with no gene match: 12. CDR1 SGHTA and CDR2 FQGNSA come from the germline V gene. The CDR3 extends over 18 amino acids. In DNA form, the CDR3 reads TGTGCCAGCAGCTTCCCCCAGTTGGCGGGGGGGGTCACAGATACGCAGTATTTT. Translating gives CASSFPQLAGGVTDTQYF.

This clonotype was seen more than once but under ten times. The chain recombines TRBV9 with TRBJ1-2; 8 positions match TRBD1. With V trimmed by 6 bases and J by 2 bases, 6 bases remained unmatched. The CDR3 runs 14 residues. CDR1 and CDR2 from the germline V gene are SGDLS and YYNGEE. The CDR3 coding sequence is TGTGCCAGCACCCAGGGGGCAGGAAACTATGGCTACACCTTC. Amino acids: CASTQGAGNYGYTF.

This clonotype occurred many times. The rearrangement uses TRBV5-4 and TRBJ1-1, with D possibly matching TRBD1 (5 bases). Trimming removed 2 bases at V and 3 bases at J, with 14 bases between. Germline V lookup: CDR1 SGHNT, CDR2 YYREEE (reference sequence). This CDR3 spans 15 amino acids. CDR3 DNA sequence: TGTGCCAGCAGCTTCAAATCGGGGGGGGACACTGAAGCTTTCTTT. Its translation: CASSFKSGGDTEAFF.

Only a few counts were recorded for this clonotype. The J gene is TRBJ2-7, the V gene TRBV11-3; D unresolved. The CDR3 is 8 amino acids. V was clipped by 8 bases and J by 10 bases, with 6 bases between them. Germline CDR1 reads SGHNT; CDR2 reads YENEEA. The CDR3 loop is CASLFQYV. The CDR3 DNA follows: TGTGCCAGCCTTTTTCAGTACGTC.

This clonotype was detected a few times. DNA of the CDR3: TGTGCCAGCTCACTGACGGACCGGGACTACGAGCAGTACTTC. Translation gives CASSLTDRDYEQYF. The V and J genes are TRBV18 and TRBJ2-7; TRBD2 is a possible D gene (5 bases). This CDR3 has 14 amino acids. Germline V gives CDR1 KGHSH, CDR2 LQKENI. Trimming removed 4 bases at V and 3 bases at J, with 13 bases between.

The V call is TRBV12-3 or TRBV12-4, the J call TRBJ2-1, with D tentatively TRBD1 or TRBD2 (5 bases each). The CDR3 totals 13 residues. V was pared by 6 bases and J by 4 bases, with 10 bases between. CDR3 bases: TGTGCCAGCAGGGGGGACGGGTACAATGAGCAGTTCTTC. Translation gives CASRGDGYNEQFF.

This clonotype was counted ten times or more. The chain couples TRBV6-6 to TRBJ2-7; 7 nucleotides match TRBD1. The ends lost 0 bases at V and 6 bases at J; junction bases unmatched: 8. Per germline, CDR1 MNHNY and CDR2 SVGAGI (reference sequence). The CDR3 runs 15 residues. The CDR3 sequence: CASSYSATGMGEQYV. The DNA of the CDR3 is TGTGCCAGCAGTTACTCCGCGACAGGGATGGGCGAGCAGTACGTC.

This clonotype occurred a few times. The chain uses TRBV7-3 and TRBJ1-1; weak D call: TRBD1 (6 bases). This CDR3 is 15 amino acids long. V shed 2 bases and J shed 1 base, with 11 bases lying between them. The germline gives CDR1 SGHTA, CDR2 FQGTGA. CDR3 in DNA: TGTGCCAGCAGCTTATACGGGGGGCAGAACACTGAAGCTTTCTTT. Translated, it gives CASSLYGGQNTEAFF.